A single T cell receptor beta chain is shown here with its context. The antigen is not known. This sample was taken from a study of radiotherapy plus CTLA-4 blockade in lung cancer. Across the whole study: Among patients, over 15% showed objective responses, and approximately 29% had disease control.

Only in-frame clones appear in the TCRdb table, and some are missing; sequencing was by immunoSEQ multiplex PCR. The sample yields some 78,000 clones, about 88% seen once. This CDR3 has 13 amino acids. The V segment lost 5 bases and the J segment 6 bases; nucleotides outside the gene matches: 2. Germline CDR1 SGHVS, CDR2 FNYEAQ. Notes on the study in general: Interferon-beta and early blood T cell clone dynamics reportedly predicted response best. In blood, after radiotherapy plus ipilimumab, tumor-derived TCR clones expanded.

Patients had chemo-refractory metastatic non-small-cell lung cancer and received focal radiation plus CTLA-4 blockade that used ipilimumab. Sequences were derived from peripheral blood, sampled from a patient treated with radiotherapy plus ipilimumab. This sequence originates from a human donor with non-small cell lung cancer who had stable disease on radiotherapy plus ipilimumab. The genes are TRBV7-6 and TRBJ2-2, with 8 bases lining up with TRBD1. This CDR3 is CASSLDRAGELFF. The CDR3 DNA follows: TGTGCCAGCAGCCTGGACAGGGCCGGGGAGCTGTTTTTT.